Shown below are 22 T cell receptor beta chains from a single sample sequenced in a study of CD8+ T cells in alopecia areata. Extracted from the samples, RNA was reverse transcribed into cDNA to serve as the sequencing template. Some clones are missing from TCRdb's copy, which holds only in-frame ones; the method was immunoSEQ multiplex PCR. The sample includes about 210,000 clones, 50% to 70% of them seen just once. This sample's treatment: oral pan-JAK inhibitor, 5-10 mg twice daily. The sequenced sample was CD4+ T cells sorted from blood, obtained at week 4, from a patient treated with tofacitinib. The receptor set was obtained from a human donor with alopecia areata.

This clone came up a few times. The chain links TRBV7-2 to TRBJ2-2; D not certain. The CDR3 is made up of 13 amino acids. Germline V lookup: CDR1 SGHTA, CDR2 FQGNSA. Trimming pared 5 bases from V and 3 bases from J, leaving 7 bases between. DNA of the CDR3: TGTGCCAGCAGCCAACATTACACCGGGGAGCTGTTTTTT. It is translated as CASSQHYTGELFF.

V usage is TRBV5-4 and J usage is TRBJ2-3, with D hard to call. The CDR3 has 16 amino acids. Germline V gene lookup returns CDR1 SGHNT and CDR2 YYREEE (reference sequence). V was shortened by 3 bases and J by 2 bases, with 16 bases between the two germline ends. CDR3 residues: CASSSEGLPPTDTQYF. The CDR3 DNA reads TGTGCCAGCAGCTCGGAAGGGCTGCCACCCACAGATACGCAGTATTTT.

The V gene is TRBV29-1, the J gene TRBJ2-5; D gene ambiguous. V dropped 5 bases and J dropped 5 bases, with 12 bases sitting between them. The CDR3 sequence is 12 residues long. In germline, CDR1 is SQVTM, CDR2 ANQGSEA. The CDR3, as DNA: TGCAGCGTTCGATTGGAATGGGAGACCCAGTACTTC. Its protein is CSVRLEWETQYF.

This rearrangement joins TRBV4-3 to TRBJ2-7; D gene unclear. The CDR3 is 13 amino acids. Between the trimmed V and J ends, which lost 0 bases and 7 bases, there was a span of 10 bases. The germline V gene encodes CDR1 LGHNA and CDR2 YSLEER. The CDR3 sequence is CASSQERISEQYF. DNA of the CDR3: TGCGCCAGCAGCCAAGAGCGAATAAGTGAGCAGTACTTC.

CDR3: CAWRASGGSLGGYTF. CDR3 bases: TGTGCCTGGAGAGCCTCAGGGGGTTCCCTGGGAGGCTACACCTTC. V gene TRBV30 combines with J gene TRBJ1-2; the match to TRBD1 covers 7 bases. The V gene's germline CDR1 is GTSNPN and CDR2 SVGIG (reference sequence). The V segment lost 3 bases and the J segment 8 bases; nucleotides outside the gene matches: 15. The CDR3 extends over 15 amino acids.

This clone was observed a few times. The same CDR3 arises from other DNA sequences in this sample as well. The CDR3 bases are TGTGCCTGGAGTCCCGGACAGTTGATAGCTTTCTTT. It is translated as CAWSPGQLIAFF. The chain combines TRBV30 with TRBJ1-1; D might be TRBD1 (6 bases). The V and J ends lost 2 bases and 10 bases respectively, with 14 bases between them. Germline CDR1 is GTSNPN and CDR2 is SVGIG (reference sequence). This CDR3 is 12 amino acids long.

The chain employs TRBV29-1 and TRBJ1-2; D unresolved. Germline CDR1 reads SQVTM; CDR2 reads ANQGSEA. The CDR3 runs 11 residues. V lost 3 bases to trimming and J lost 8 bases, with 10 bases between them. The CDR3 reads CSVEVGKGYTF. CDR3 nucleotides: TGCAGCGTTGAGGTCGGTAAAGGCTACACCTTC. Full variable domain (remainder filled in from reference TRBV29-1 and TRBJ1-2): SAVISQKPSRDICQRGTSLTIQCQVDSQVTMMFWYRQQPGQSLTLIATANQGSEATYESGFVIDKFPISRPNLTFSTLTVSNMSPEDSSIYLCSVEVGKGYTFGSGTRLTVV.

The chain links TRBV5-1 to TRBJ2-3, with 10 bases lining up with TRBD1. V shed 3 bases, J shed 4 bases, and the junction held 8 bases outside the gene matches. Germline V gene data show CDR1 as SGHRS and CDR2 as YFSETQ. CDR3 length: 16 amino acids. This CDR3 is CASSSGTGVYADTQYF. CDR3 DNA: TGCGCCAGCAGCTCCGGGACAGGGGTGTATGCAGATACGCAGTATTTT.

V is TRBV15 and J is TRBJ1-6; tentative D call: TRBD1 (6 bases). CDR3 size: 13 residues. V was shortened by 5 bases and J by 14 bases, with 16 bases between the two germline ends. Germline V gene data show CDR1 as LNHNV and CDR2 as YYDKDF (reference sequence). CDR3 loop: CATSPRGGFALHF. The CDR3 coding sequence is TGTGCCACCAGCCCTCGAGGGGGGTTTGCCCTCCACTTT.

This clone turned up a few times. This sequence joins TRBV7-2 and TRBJ2-5; D tentatively reads TRBD1 or TRBD2 (5 bases each). Per germline, CDR1 SGHTA and CDR2 FQGNSA. The CDR3 contains 15 residues. Trimming left V 5 bases short and J 5 bases short, with 18 bases between. This CDR3 reads CASSPLPRDLETQYF. The CDR3 DNA sequence: TGTGCCAGCAGCCCCTTGCCCAGGGACCTGGAGACCCAGTACTTC.

J is TRBJ2-7 and V is TRBV30, with D perhaps TRBD2 (6 bases). V was trimmed by 4 bases and J by 8 bases, leaving 18 bases between them. The germline V gene has CDR1 GTSNPN and CDR2 SVGIG (reference sequence). The CDR3 loop spans 13 amino acids. The CDR3 is CAWNRDSGRQQYF. The DNA of the CDR3 is TGTGCCTGGAATCGGGACTCAGGGAGGCAGCAGTACTTC. Using reference TRBV30 and TRBJ2-7 for the parts outside the CDR3, the full variable domain is SQTIHQWPATLVQPVGSPLSLECTVEGTSNPNLYWYRQAAGRGLQLLFYSVGIGQISSEVPQNLSASRPQDRQFILSSKKLLLSDSGFYLCAWNRDSGRQQYFGPGTRLTVT.

In DNA form, the CDR3 reads TGTGCCAGCAGCACCGGGACTAGGGGGGGCACAGATACGCAGTATTTT. Residues: CASSTGTRGGTDTQYF. The rearrangement joins TRBV5-4 to TRBJ2-3; TRBD2 matches 8 bases. Per germline, CDR1 SGHNT and CDR2 YYREEE (reference sequence). V lost 4 bases, J lost 1 base, and 8 bases stayed unmatched. The CDR3 has 16 residues.

This clone was seen repeatedly, ten times or more. This sequence joins TRBV15 and TRBJ2-2; D tentatively fits TRBD1 or TRBD2 (6 bases each). Germline V gene lookup returns CDR1 LNHNV and CDR2 YYDKDF (reference sequence). V was shortened by 3 bases and J by 4 bases, with 18 bases between the two germline ends. The CDR3 contains 17 residues. CDR3 sequence (DNA): TGTGCCACCAGCAGGACCCGTGGGGGGCTCCCCACCGGGGAGCTGTTTTTT. Its translation is CATSRTRGGLPTGELFF.

There are many counts of this clone. The V call is TRBV7-3, the J call TRBJ2-7; 7 bases map to TRBD1. V gave up 5 bases and J gave up 8 bases; unmatched junction bases: 9. The germline gives CDR1 SGHTA, CDR2 FQGTGA. The length of the CDR3 is 13 residues. CDR3 nucleotide sequence: TGTGCCAGCAGCGCCTCCGGGACAGAAAAGCAGTACTTC. Amino acid sequence: CASSASGTEKQYF.

The chain links TRBV5-1 to TRBJ2-7, with TRBD1 identical over 7 bases. CDR1 and CDR2 (germline): SGHRS, YFSETQ. The J segment lost 5 bases and the V segment lost 4 bases, leaving 9 bases of the junction unmatched. This CDR3 is 14 amino acids long. The CDR3 loop is CASSTDYRGNEQYF. CDR3 in DNA: TGCGCCAGCAGCACCGACTACAGGGGCAACGAGCAGTACTTC.

The chain combines TRBV25-1 with TRBJ1-2; 8 bases agree with TRBD1. This CDR3 has 16 amino acids. With V trimmed by 1 base and J by 4 bases, 8 bases remained unmatched. Germline CDR1 is MGHDK and CDR2 is SYGVNS. The CDR3 sequence is CASSEFTGQATYGYTF. CDR3 DNA: TGTGCCAGCAGTGAATTCACGGGACAGGCCACCTATGGCTACACCTTC.

This clone was picked up a small number of times. V is TRBV30 and J is TRBJ2-5, with 15 nucleotides matching TRBD2. Germline trimming cut 0 bases from V and 5 bases from J; bases unmatched to any gene: 4. Germline CDR1 reads GTSNPN; CDR2 reads SVGIG (reference sequence). The CDR3 consists of 16 residues. The DNA of the CDR3 is TGTGCCTGGAGTGTGGGACTAGCGGGGGGCCGGGAGACCCAGTACTTC. Residues: CAWSVGLAGGRETQYF.

The chain combines TRBV7-9 with TRBJ2-1; D unclear. CDR3 length equals 12 residues. Germline V gives CDR1 SEHNR, CDR2 FQNEAQ (reference sequence). V was pared by 1 base and J by 11 bases, with 9 bases between. The CDR3 protein is CASSLGGLKQFF. CDR3 in DNA: TGTGCCAGCAGCTTAGGGGGATTAAAGCAGTTCTTC.

This chain connects TRBV29-1 to TRBJ1-5; the D gene is possibly TRBD1 (6 bases). The CDR3 extends over 12 amino acids. Germline V CDR1 and CDR2: SQVTM, ANQGSEA. Deletions cut 5 bases from V and 4 bases from J, with 9 bases between. CDR3 protein: CSVQGTNQPQHF. CDR3 DNA: TGCAGCGTTCAAGGGACAAATCAGCCCCAGCATTTT. Complete variable domain (other parts from reference TRBV29-1 and TRBJ1-5): SAVISQKPSRDICQRGTSLTIQCQVDSQVTMMFWYRQQPGQSLTLIATANQGSEATYESGFVIDKFPISRPNLTFSTLTVSNMSPEDSSIYLCSVQGTNQPQHFGDGTRLSIL.

The table lists this clone with a few counts. The J gene is TRBJ2-2, the V gene TRBV10-3, with 12 nucleotides matching TRBD1. In germline, CDR1 is ENHRY, CDR2 SYGVKD. After removal of 5 bases from V and 1 base from J, the junction contained 8 bases not matched to a gene. The CDR3 covers 18 residues. The CDR3 is CAISLGQGAELNTGELFF. The CDR3 DNA reads as TGTGCCATCAGTTTGGGACAGGGGGCAGAATTGAACACCGGGGAGCTGTTTTTT.

This clone has more than one count but fewer than ten. V is TRBV23-1 and J is TRBJ1-2; D uncertain. TRBV23-1 is reported as an ORF; its role is uncertain. Trimming stripped 3 bases from V and 4 bases from J, with 15 bases between. The CDR3 totals 15 residues. The CDR3 DNA is TGCGCCAGCAGTCAGACCCCCAGGATGATCTATGGCTACACCTTC. This sequence encodes CASSQTPRMIYGYTF.

The V and J genes are TRBV7-2 and TRBJ1-2, with D possibly matching TRBD1 (5 bases). CDR3 length: 14 residues. The ends were cut back, 4 bases at V and 5 bases at J, with 14 bases in the middle. Germline values: CDR1 SGHTA, CDR2 FQGNSA. CDR3 DNA: TGTGCCAGCAGCTCTCGGGACGTCATATATGGCTACACCTTC. Residues: CASSSRDVIYGYTF.